Listed below are T cell receptor beta chains from one sample, sequenced in a study of cytomegalovirus exposure and HLA in healthy donors. Profiling relied on immunoSEQ multiplex PCR, and the TCRdb table lists in-frame clones only, not all of them. The table records some 140,000 clones, 73% of them present only once. The sequenced sample was PBMCs. The source of these receptors is a woman aged 40 to 50 in good health and CMV-seronegative. Each CDR3 is given with its conserved first and last residue. A D gene is named only where the DNA matches it firmly. Only some rows state a clone size, as once, few, many or a class for expanded clones.

clone size,D gene,V gene,J gene,CDR3 protein,CDR3 DNA
-,TRBD1,TRBV18,TRBJ1-2,CASSPRDSLYGYTF,TGTGCCAGCTCACCACGGGACAGCCTCTATGGCTACACCTTC
-,-,TRBV4-1,TRBJ1-2,CASSQGHRSNYGYTF,TGCGCCAGCAGCCAAGGGCACAGATCAAACTATGGCTACACCTTC
-,TRBD2,TRBV7-9,TRBJ2-3,CASSIYNRLANPTDTQYF,TGTGCCAGCAGTATATACAATCGACTAGCAAACCCCACAGATACGCAGTATTTT
-,-,TRBV29-1,TRBJ2-1,CSVETGNEQFF,TGCAGCGTTGAAACTGGCAATGAGCAGTTCTTC
-,-,TRBV27,TRBJ2-4,CASTEAGGKNIQYF,TGTGCCAGCACTGAGGCTGGAGGCAAAAACATTCAGTACTTC
once,-,TRBV9,TRBJ1-1,CASSVGFGSSDRTEAFF,TGTGCCAGCAGCGTAGGATTCGGGTCTTCAGATCGCACTGAAGCTTTCTTT
-,-,TRBV5-1,TRBJ1-1,CASSLTGDMNTEAFF,TGCGCCAGCAGCTTAACAGGTGACATGAACACTGAAGCTTTCTTT
-,-,TRBV6-1,TRBJ2-2,CASSAWRGPTGELFF,TGTGCCAGCAGTGCGTGGCGGGGGCCTACCGGGGAGCTGTTTTTT
-,-,TRBV6-4,TRBJ1-1,CASSDSADSPNTEAFF,TGTGCCAGCAGTGACTCGGCAGACAGTCCCAACACTGAAGCTTTCTTT
few,-,TRBV6-5,TRBJ2-7,CASKAGPGYEQYF,TGTGCCAGCAAGGCTGGCCCGGGCTACGAGCAGTACTTC
-,TRBD2,TRBV18,TRBJ2-1,CASSPAGGSNEQFF,TGTGCCAGCTCACCAGCGGGGGGATCTAATGAGCAGTTCTTC
-,TRBD2,TRBV6-1,TRBJ2-2,CASSGSAGSGGELFF,TGTGCCAGCAGTGGGTCAGCGGGGAGCGGCGGGGAGCTGTTTTTT
once,TRBD2,TRBV7-9,TRBJ2-1,CASSLGLAGGFEQFF,TGTGCCAGCAGCCTCGGACTTGCGGGGGGGTTTGAGCAGTTCTTC
once,TRBD2,TRBV2,TRBJ2-1,CASRTGTSGAYNEQFF,TGTGCCAGCAGGACGGGGACTAGCGGGGCCTACAATGAGCAGTTCTTC
-,-,TRBV11-3,TRBJ2-3,CASSLASSTDTQYF,TGTGCCAGCAGCTTGGCATCTAGCACAGATACGCAGTATTTT
-,-,TRBV10-3,TRBJ1-2,CAIDTGGKDGYTF,TGTGCCATCGATACTGGGGGGAAAGATGGCTACACCTTC
-,-,TRBV28,TRBJ1-4,CASSFHREKWNEKLFF,TGTGCCAGCAGTTTCCACAGGGAGAAGTGGAATGAAAAACTGTTTTTT
-,-,TRBV7-6,TRBJ2-2,CASSPIMDWGPGELFF,TGTGCCAGCAGCCCTATAATGGACTGGGGGCCCGGGGAGCTGTTTTTT
-,TRBD1,TRBV15,TRBJ1-2,CATSSSQGGFYGYTF,TGTGCCACCAGCAGTAGCCAGGGGGGCTTCTATGGCTACACCTTC
-,-,TRBV2,TRBJ2-5,CASRPRARVSGETQYF,TGTGCCAGCAGGCCAAGGGCGCGGGTCTCGGGAGAGACCCAGTACTTC
-,-,TRBV5-8,TRBJ2-2,CASSLVQDNTGELFF,TGTGCCAGCAGCTTGGTCCAGGATAACACCGGGGAGCTGTTTTTT
-,-,TRBV7-2,TRBJ1-2,CASSLARGDYGYTF,TGTGCCAGCAGCTTAGCGCGCGGGGACTATGGCTACACCTTC
-,-,TRBV5-1,TRBJ1-3,CASSLGGVSGNTIYF,TGCGCCAGCAGCTTGGGGGGGGTCTCTGGAAACACCATATATTTT
-,TRBD2,TRBV6-4,TRBJ2-3,CASSDSWTSGGALKDTQYF,TGTGCCAGCAGTGACTCTTGGACTAGCGGGGGGGCATTGAAAGATACGCAGTATTTT
-,-,TRBV27,TRBJ1-3,CASSSLGSGNTIYF,TGTGCCAGCAGTTCCCTAGGCTCTGGAAACACCATATATTTT
-,-,TRBV6-6,TRBJ1-1,CASYLGNTEAFF,TGTGCCAGCTATCTCGGGAACACTGAAGCTTTCTTT
once,-,TRBV12-5,TRBJ1-5,CASGLGQASNQPQHF,TGTGCTAGTGGTTTGGGACAGGCTAGCAATCAGCCCCAGCATTTT
-,-,TRBV19,TRBJ2-1,CASSKSSDSGAYNEQFF,TGTGCCAGTAGTAAGAGCTCGGACAGCGGGGCCTACAATGAGCAGTTCTTC
-,-,TRBV12-2,TRBJ2-1,CASQPKTARYNEQFF,TGTGCAAGTCAACCTAAGACAGCCCGCTACAATGAGCAGTTCTTC
-,-,TRBV7-3,TRBJ2-1,CASRSGTGGYNEQFF,TGTGCCAGCAGGTCTGGGACCGGGGGTTACAATGAGCAGTTCTTC
-,-,TRBV19,TRBJ2-7,CASSAGSYEQYF,TGTGCCAGTAGTGCGGGCTCCTACGAGCAGTACTTC
-,-,TRBV18,TRBJ2-6,CASSLSSGANVLTF,TGTGCCAGCTCACTGAGTTCTGGGGCCAACGTCCTGACTTTC